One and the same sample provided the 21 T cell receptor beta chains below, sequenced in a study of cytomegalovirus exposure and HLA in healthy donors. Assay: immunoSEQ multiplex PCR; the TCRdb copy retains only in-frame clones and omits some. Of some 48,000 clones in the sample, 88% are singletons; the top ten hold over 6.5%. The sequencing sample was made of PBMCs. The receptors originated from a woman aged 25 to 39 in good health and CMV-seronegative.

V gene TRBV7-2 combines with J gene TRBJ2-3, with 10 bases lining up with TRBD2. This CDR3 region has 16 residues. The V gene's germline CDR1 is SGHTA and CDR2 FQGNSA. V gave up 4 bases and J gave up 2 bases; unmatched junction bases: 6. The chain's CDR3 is CASSYRLAGSTDTQYF. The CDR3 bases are TGTGCCAGCAGCTACCGACTAGCGGGCTCCACAGATACGCAGTATTTT.

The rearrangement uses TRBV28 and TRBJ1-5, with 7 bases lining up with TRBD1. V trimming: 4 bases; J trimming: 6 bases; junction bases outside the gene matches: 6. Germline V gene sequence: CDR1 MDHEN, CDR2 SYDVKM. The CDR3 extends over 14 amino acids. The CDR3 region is CASSSDRVGQPQHF. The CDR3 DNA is TGTGCCAGCAGTTCCGACAGGGTGGGTCAGCCCCAGCATTTT.

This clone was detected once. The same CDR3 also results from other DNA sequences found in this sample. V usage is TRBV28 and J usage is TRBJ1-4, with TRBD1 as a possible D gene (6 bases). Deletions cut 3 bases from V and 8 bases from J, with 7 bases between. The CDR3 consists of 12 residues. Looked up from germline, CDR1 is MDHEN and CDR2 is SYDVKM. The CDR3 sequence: CASSFRGEKLFF. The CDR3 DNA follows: TGTGCCAGCAGTTTTAGGGGGGAAAAACTGTTTTTT.

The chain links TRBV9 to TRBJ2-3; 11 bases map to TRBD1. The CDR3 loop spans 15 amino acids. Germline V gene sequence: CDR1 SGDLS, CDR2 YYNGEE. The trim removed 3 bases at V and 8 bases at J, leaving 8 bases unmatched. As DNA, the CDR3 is TGTGCCAGCAGCGCTACCGGACAGGGGGCTGGTACGCAGTATTTT. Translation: CASSATGQGAGTQYF.

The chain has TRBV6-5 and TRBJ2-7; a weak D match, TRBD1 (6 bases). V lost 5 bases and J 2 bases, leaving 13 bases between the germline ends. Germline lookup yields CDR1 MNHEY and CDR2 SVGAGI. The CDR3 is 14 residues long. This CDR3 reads CASSETGMAYEQYF. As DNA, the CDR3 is TGTGCCAGCAGTGAGACAGGAATGGCCTACGAGCAGTACTTC.

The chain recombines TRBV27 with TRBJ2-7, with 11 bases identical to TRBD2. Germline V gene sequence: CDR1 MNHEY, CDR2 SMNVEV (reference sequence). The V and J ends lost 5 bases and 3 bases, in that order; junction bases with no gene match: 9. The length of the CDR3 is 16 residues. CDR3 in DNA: TGTGCCAGCAGTCCGCGGACTAGCGGGCTTAACTACGAGCAGTACTTC. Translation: CASSPRTSGLNYEQYF.

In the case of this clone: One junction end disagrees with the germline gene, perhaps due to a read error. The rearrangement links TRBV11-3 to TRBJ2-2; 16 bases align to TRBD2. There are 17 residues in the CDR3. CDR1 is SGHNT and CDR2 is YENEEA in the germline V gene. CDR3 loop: CASSRGLAGGPTGELFF. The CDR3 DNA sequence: TGCGCCAGCAGCCGGGGACTAGCGGGAGGGCCCACCGGGGAGCTGTTTTTT. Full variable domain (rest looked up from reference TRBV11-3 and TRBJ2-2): EAGVVQSPRYKIIEKKQPVAFWCNPISGHNTLYWYLQNLGQGPELLIRYENEEAVDDSQLPKDRFSAERLKGVDSTLKIQPAELGDSAVYLCASSRGLAGGPTGELFFGEGSRLTVL.

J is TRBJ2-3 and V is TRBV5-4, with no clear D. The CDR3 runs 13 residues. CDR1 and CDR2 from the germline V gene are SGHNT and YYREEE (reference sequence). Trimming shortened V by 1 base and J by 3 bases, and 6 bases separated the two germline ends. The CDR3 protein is CASSLTKTDTQYF. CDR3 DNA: TGTGCCAGCAGCTTGACAAAGACAGATACGCAGTATTTT.

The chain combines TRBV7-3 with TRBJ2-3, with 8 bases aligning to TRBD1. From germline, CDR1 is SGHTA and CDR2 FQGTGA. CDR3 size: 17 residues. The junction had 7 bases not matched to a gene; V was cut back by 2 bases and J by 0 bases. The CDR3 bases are TGTGCCAGCAGCTTAGACAGGGGAGCCTCTAGCACAGATACGCAGTATTTT. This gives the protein CASSLDRGASSTDTQYF.

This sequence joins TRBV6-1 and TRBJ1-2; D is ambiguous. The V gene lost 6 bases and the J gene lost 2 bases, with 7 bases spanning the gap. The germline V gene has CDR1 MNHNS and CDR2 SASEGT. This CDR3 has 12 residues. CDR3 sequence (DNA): TGTGCCAGCAGAGACTGGAACTATGGCTACACCTTC. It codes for CASRDWNYGYTF.

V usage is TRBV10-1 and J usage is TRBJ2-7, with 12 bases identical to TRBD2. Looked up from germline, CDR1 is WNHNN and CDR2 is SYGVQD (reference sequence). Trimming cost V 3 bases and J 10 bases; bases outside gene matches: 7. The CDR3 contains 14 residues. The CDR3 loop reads CASSEGGLAGPQYF. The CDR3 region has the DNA TGCGCCAGCAGTGAAGGGGGACTAGCGGGCCCTCAGTACTTC.

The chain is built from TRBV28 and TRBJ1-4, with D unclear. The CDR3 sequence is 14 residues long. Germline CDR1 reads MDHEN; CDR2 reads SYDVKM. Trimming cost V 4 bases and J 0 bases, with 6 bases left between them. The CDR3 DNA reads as TGTGCCAGCAGTTCTCCAGCAACTAATGAAAAACTGTTTTTT. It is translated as CASSSPATNEKLFF.

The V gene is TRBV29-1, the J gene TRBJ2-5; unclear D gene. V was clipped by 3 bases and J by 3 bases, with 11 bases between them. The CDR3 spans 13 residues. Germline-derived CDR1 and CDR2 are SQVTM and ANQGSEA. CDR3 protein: CSVERSKEETQYF. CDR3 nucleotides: TGCAGCGTTGAGCGGTCAAAAGAAGAGACCCAGTACTTC.

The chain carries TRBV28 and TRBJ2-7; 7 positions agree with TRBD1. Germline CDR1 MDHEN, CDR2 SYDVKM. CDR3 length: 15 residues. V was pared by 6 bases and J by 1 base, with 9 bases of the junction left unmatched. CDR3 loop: CASSLFRQGSYEQYF. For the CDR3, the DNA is TGTGCCAGCAGCCTCTTTCGACAGGGATCCTACGAGCAGTACTTC.

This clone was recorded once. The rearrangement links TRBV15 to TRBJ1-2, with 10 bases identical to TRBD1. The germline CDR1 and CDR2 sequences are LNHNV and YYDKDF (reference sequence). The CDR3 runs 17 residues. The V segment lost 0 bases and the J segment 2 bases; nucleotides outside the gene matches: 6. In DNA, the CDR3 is TGTGCCACCAGCAGAGATCGGACAGGGGGGATGAACTATGGCTACACCTTC. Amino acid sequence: CATSRDRTGGMNYGYTF. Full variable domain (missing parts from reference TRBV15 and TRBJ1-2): DAMVIQNPRYQVTQFGKPVTLSCSQTLNHNVMYWYQQKSSQAPKLLFHYYDKDFNNEADTPDNFQSRRPNTSFCFLDIRSPGLGDTAMYLCATSRDRTGGMNYGYTFGSGTRLTVV.

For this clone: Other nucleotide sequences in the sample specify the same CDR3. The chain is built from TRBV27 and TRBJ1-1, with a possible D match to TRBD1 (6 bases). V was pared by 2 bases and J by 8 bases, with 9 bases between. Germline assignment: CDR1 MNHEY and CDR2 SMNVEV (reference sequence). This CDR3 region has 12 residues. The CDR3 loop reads CASSLGGREAFF. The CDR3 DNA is TGTGCCAGCAGTTTAGGGGGCCGAGAAGCTTTCTTT.

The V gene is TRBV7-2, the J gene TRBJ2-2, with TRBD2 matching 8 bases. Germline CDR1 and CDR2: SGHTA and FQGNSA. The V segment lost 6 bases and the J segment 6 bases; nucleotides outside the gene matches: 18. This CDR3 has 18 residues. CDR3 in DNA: TGTGCCAGCAGATACATTCTAGCGGGTGCTAAAAGGTCCGGGGAGCTGTTTTTT. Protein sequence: CASRYILAGAKRSGELFF.

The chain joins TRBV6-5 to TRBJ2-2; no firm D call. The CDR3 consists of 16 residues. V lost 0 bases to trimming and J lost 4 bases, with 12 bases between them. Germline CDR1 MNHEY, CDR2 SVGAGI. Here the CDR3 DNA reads TGTGCCAGCAGTTACTCAACGGTCAGGTTCACCGGGGAGCTGTTTTTT. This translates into CASSYSTVRFTGELFF.

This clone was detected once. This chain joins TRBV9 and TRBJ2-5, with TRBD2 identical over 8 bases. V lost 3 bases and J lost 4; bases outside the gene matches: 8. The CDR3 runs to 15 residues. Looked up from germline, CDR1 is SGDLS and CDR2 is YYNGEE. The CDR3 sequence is CASSARGGPIETQYF. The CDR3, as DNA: TGTGCCAGCAGCGCCCGCGGGGGGCCGATAGAGACCCAGTACTTC.

This chain's CDR3 is CASSPGYGNTIYF. CDR3 bases: TGTGCCAGCAGTCCGGGGTACGGAAACACCATATATTTT. The V call is TRBV27, the J call TRBJ1-3; D not certain. Trimming cost V 5 bases and J 4 bases, with 9 bases left between them. Per the germline V gene, CDR1 is MNHEY and CDR2 is SMNVEV (reference sequence). This CDR3 has 13 residues.

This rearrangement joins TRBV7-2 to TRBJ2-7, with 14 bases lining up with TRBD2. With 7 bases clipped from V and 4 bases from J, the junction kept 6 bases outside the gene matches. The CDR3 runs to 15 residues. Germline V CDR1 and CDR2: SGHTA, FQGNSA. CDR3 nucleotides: TGTGCCAGCAACCTCGGACTAGCGGGAGGTTACGAGCAGTACTTC. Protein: CASNLGLAGGYEQYF.